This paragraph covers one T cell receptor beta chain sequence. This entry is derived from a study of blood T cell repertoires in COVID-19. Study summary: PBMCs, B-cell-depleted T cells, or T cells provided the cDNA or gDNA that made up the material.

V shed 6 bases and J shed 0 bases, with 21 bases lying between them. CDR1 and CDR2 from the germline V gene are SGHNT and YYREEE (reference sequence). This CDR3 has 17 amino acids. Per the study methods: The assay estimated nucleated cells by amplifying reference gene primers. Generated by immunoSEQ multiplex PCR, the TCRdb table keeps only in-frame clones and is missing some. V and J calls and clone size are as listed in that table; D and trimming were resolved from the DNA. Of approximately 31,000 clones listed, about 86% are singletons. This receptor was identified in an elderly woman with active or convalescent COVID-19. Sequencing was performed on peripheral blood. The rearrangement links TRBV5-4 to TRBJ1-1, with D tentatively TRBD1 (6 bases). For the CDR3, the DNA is TGTGCCAGCACCGGAGGGCGGGGGGCCCTAATGAACACTGAAGCTTTCTTT. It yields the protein CASTGGRGALMNTEAFF.